These T cell receptor beta chains were read from a single sample in a study of T cell responses to AZD1222 COVID-19 vaccine. Using immunoSEQ multiplex PCR, the repertoire was profiled, and TCRdb retains in-frame clones only, with some absent. This sample carries about 220,000 clones, more than 85% of them seen once, and the ten largest clones take roughly 1%. The sample consisted of peripheral blood, taken on day 0 of MenACWY control vaccination. Receptors were obtained from an adult in good health. Both conserved end residues are part of each CDR3. The order of the fields is V gene, J gene, CDR3 protein.

V gene: TRBV5-1
J gene: TRBJ1-1
CDR3 protein: CASSFTGVNTEAFF

V gene: TRBV15
J gene: TRBJ1-6
CDR3 protein: CATSREGQSNSPLHF

V gene: TRBV24-1
J gene: TRBJ1-6
CDR3 protein: CATSDSREGSASPLHF

V gene: TRBV5-5
J gene: TRBJ2-5
CDR3 protein: CASSSYYRERGTQYF

V gene: TRBV4-1
J gene: TRBJ1-1
CDR3 protein: CASSQEVFKWGISTEAFF

V gene: TRBV13
J gene: TRBJ2-3
CDR3 protein: CASSFGGGTDTQYF

V gene: TRBV25-1
J gene: TRBJ1-5
CDR3 protein: CASSDRSTRSNQPQHF

V gene: TRBV7-2
J gene: TRBJ2-1
CDR3 protein: CASRLKALTTHNEQFF

V gene: TRBV19
J gene: TRBJ1-2
CDR3 protein: CASSISLPQGYGYTF

V gene: TRBV7-2
J gene: TRBJ2-2
CDR3 protein: CASSLGSRTNTGELFF

V gene: TRBV2
J gene: TRBJ2-1
CDR3 protein: CASSEWGGPNEQFF

V gene: TRBV28
J gene: TRBJ2-3
CDR3 protein: CASKRAGGTDTQYF

V gene: TRBV11-2
J gene: TRBJ2-7
CDR3 protein: CASSFRAGETYEQYF

V gene: TRBV2
J gene: TRBJ1-1
CDR3 protein: CASSDQGFGEAFF

V gene: TRBV7-8
J gene: TRBJ1-1
CDR3 protein: CASSLASGRTEAFF

V gene: TRBV6-2/TRBV6-3
J gene: TRBJ2-3
CDR3 protein: CASSSGLVAQYF

V gene: TRBV5-1
J gene: TRBJ1-1
CDR3 protein: CASGTGAPSTEAFF

V gene: TRBV7-9
J gene: TRBJ2-2
CDR3 protein: CASSSWGVPAGGLFF

V gene: TRBV2
J gene: TRBJ2-7
CDR3 protein: CASSEGSTYEQYF

V gene: TRBV3-1/TRBV3-2
J gene: TRBJ1-5
CDR3 protein: CASSHSGTDNQPQHF

V gene: TRBV27
J gene: TRBJ2-1
CDR3 protein: CASSDRVYNEQFF

V gene: TRBV6-6
J gene: TRBJ1-2
CDR3 protein: CASRGTERGTNGYTF

V gene: TRBV12-3/TRBV12-4
J gene: TRBJ1-5
CDR3 protein: CASSLLRQPQHF

V gene: TRBV4-3
J gene: TRBJ2-6
CDR3 protein: CASSPKGVSGANVLTF

V gene: TRBV19
J gene: TRBJ1-6
CDR3 protein: CASSIDRINSPLHF

V gene: TRBV5-1
J gene: TRBJ1-1
CDR3 protein: CASSPTGGGTEAFF

V gene: TRBV6-5
J gene: TRBJ2-3
CDR3 protein: CASLLAGGDPPQYF

V gene: TRBV27
J gene: TRBJ1-2
CDR3 protein: CASSFTGLNGYTF

V gene: TRBV2
J gene: TRBJ2-1
CDR3 protein: CASSLAGGNNEQFF

V gene: TRBV19
J gene: TRBJ1-5
CDR3 protein: CASSIGAVGNQPQHF

V gene: TRBV3-1/TRBV3-2
J gene: TRBJ1-5
CDR3 protein: CASSQDGRTSQHF

V gene: TRBV9
J gene: TRBJ1-1
CDR3 protein: CASSPRYNGFTEAFF

V gene: TRBV7-2
J gene: TRBJ2-5
CDR3 protein: CASRPPQKETQYF

V gene: TRBV6-5
J gene: TRBJ2-2
CDR3 protein: CASSFRDLGTGELFF

V gene: TRBV2
J gene: TRBJ1-5
CDR3 protein: CASSTTGFGQPQHF

V gene: TRBV5-1
J gene: TRBJ2-6
CDR3 protein: CASGEGSGANVLTF